The clone carrying this TCR beta chain is a singleton in its sample. The source of the sample is a study of T cell changes during pregnancy in multiple sclerosis. Produced via immunoSEQ multiplex PCR; TCRdb's table is partial and in-frame only. Counted here are some 120,000 clones, roughly 90% occurring once; the ten biggest clones make up roughly 1.4%. Trimming stripped 3 bases from V and 6 bases from J, with 9 bases between. The CDR3 contains 12 residues. Per germline, CDR1 SGHVS and CDR2 FQNEAQ. The receptor was isolated from a female donor with multiple sclerosis, enrolled in a pregnancy study. Sequencing used peripheral blood, obtained in the third trimester of pregnancy. V gene TRBV7-8 combines with J gene TRBJ2-7; D gene unclear. As DNA, the CDR3 is TGTGCCAGCAGCTTCCTGGTCGGCGAGCAGTACTTC. It translates to CASSFLVGEQYF.